This TCR beta chain was obtained from a study of cytomegalovirus exposure and HLA in healthy donors. The study's findings and limits: Associated with HLA alleles at 0.05 false discovery rate in a later analysis were some 16,000 TCR beta sequences.

PCR used 60 Vbeta primers and 13 Jbeta primers. This table comes from immunoSEQ multiplex PCR, and its TCRdb copy is limited to in-frame clones, with some not included. The sample lists around 120,000 clones; 55% to 75% were seen once. The study sampled nominally healthy donors, though unrecorded immune exposures were likely. With respect to this clone: Its antigen is undetermined.

Unmatched junction bases numbered 10, after V lost 0 bases and J lost 1 base. CDR1 is SGHRS and CDR2 is YFSETQ in the germline V gene. The CDR3 has 19 amino acids. The receptor comes from a man in his thirties or forties in good health and CMV-seropositive. The rearrangement joins TRBV5-1 to TRBJ2-5; 12 nucleotides match TRBD2. Sequenced material: PBMCs. CDR3: CASSLADFPGLAGQETQYF. The CDR3 DNA sequence: TGCGCCAGCAGCTTGGCCGATTTTCCGGGACTAGCGGGCCAAGAGACCCAGTACTTC.